A single sample is the source of the 21 T cell receptor beta chains below, sequenced in a study of T-cell reconstitution after alpha-beta-depleted transplantation in children. As it was prepared, the TCRbeta library received unique molecular identifiers. MiXCR was run by TCRdb on the PCR reads, yielding one entry per CDR3 protein. Among about 900,000 distinct CDR3 sequences listed, about 31% were seen once. The source material was PBMCs, mostly from graft donor cells, sampled 360 days after TCRalphabeta/CD19-depleted stem cell transplant. These TCRs come from a boy younger than two who had a stem cell transplant for SCID, so the T cells may come from the graft donor.

This chain joins TRBV5-1 and TRBJ2-1; no definite D call. CDR3 size: 14 residues. Germline CDR1 SGHRS, CDR2 YFSETQ. V was pared by 3 bases and J by 6 bases, with 13 bases between. The CDR3 is CASSSLSLGNEQFF. In nucleotides, the CDR3 is TGCGCCAGCAGCTCCCTGAGCCTCGGCAATGAGCAGTTCTTC.

The genes are TRBV6-1 and TRBJ2-3, with TRBD2 identical over 12 bases. Per the germline V gene, CDR1 is MNHNS and CDR2 is SASEGT. This CDR3 has 16 amino acids. After removal of 5 bases from V and 5 bases from J, the junction contained 8 bases not matched to a gene. The CDR3 coding sequence is TGTGCCAGCAGTCCCCTAGCGGGGGGGCCTGGAGATACGCAGTATTTT. It is translated as CASSPLAGGPGDTQYF.

This chain joins TRBV13 and TRBJ2-2; D uncertain. CDR1 PRHDT and CDR2 FYEKMQ come from the germline V gene (reference sequence). The CDR3 covers 15 residues. Trimming took off 5 bases at V and 1 base at J, with 11 bases between the two ends. CDR3 sequence (DNA): TGTGCCAGCAGCCACCGGGTTGGGAACACCGGGGAGCTGTTTTTT. Residues: CASSHRVGNTGELFF.

The rearrangement joins TRBV29-1 to TRBJ2-5; TRBD1 agrees at 10 bases. Germline lookup yields CDR1 SQVTM and CDR2 ANQGSEA. This CDR3 has 14 amino acids. Trimming cost V 2 bases and J 5 bases; bases outside gene matches: 5. CDR3 loop: CSVERDRGQETQYF. The DNA of the CDR3 is TGCAGCGTTGAACGAGACAGGGGGCAGGAGACCCAGTACTTC.

This clonotype was seen a handful of times. This chain's CDR3 is CASSQPDGGPPRDTQYF. CDR3 in DNA: TGCGCCAGCAGCCAACCTGACGGGGGGCCCCCCCGGGATACGCAGTATTTT. J is TRBJ2-3 and V is TRBV4-1, with D tentatively TRBD2 (7 bases). The CDR3 spans 17 residues. The V end lost 2 bases, the J end lost 6 bases, and 21 bases lay between the germline ends. The germline gives CDR1 MGHRA, CDR2 YSYEKL.

The rearrangement uses TRBV6-1 and TRBJ1-1; weak D call: TRBD1 (6 bases). The CDR3 length is 17 residues. V lost 5 bases and J lost 3, with 22 bases in between. Germline CDR1 and CDR2: MNHNS and SASEGT. CDR3 amino acids: CASSQQKGVGLYTEAFF. CDR3 bases: TGTGCCAGCAGTCAACAAAAGGGGGTGGGTTTATACACTGAAGCTTTCTTT.

This clonotype has just a few counts. The V call is TRBV18, the J call TRBJ2-1, with 7 bases matching TRBD1. This CDR3 comprises 17 residues. V lost 5 bases, J lost 3 bases, and 13 bases stayed unmatched. The germline V gene has CDR1 KGHSH and CDR2 LQKENI. Written as DNA, the CDR3 is TGTGCCAGCTCAACCCTGGGGGTAACAGGGGACTACAATGAGCAGTTCTTC. It codes for CASSTLGVTGDYNEQFF. Using reference TRBV18 and TRBJ2-1 for the parts outside the CDR3, the full variable domain is NAGVMQNPRHLVRRRGQEARLRCSPMKGHSHVYWYRQLPEEGLKFMVYLQKENIIDESGMPKERFSAEFPKEGPSILRIQQVVRGDSAAYFCASSTLGVTGDYNEQFFGPGTRLTVL.

The gene calls are TRBV4-3 and TRBJ1-3, with a possible D match to TRBD1 (5 bases). CDR1 and CDR2 from the germline V gene are LGHNA and YSLEER. Trimming cost V 1 base and J 0 bases, with 16 bases left between them. The length of the CDR3 is 18 residues. The CDR3 bases are TGCGCCAGCAGCCAAGTGGTAATATCACAGGCCTCTGGAAACACCATATATTTT. This sequence encodes CASSQVVISQASGNTIYF.

This clonotype was counted between two and nine times. The rearrangement joins TRBV18 to TRBJ2-5; no reliable D call. Germline V gives CDR1 KGHSH, CDR2 LQKENI. Between the trimmed V and J ends, which lost 2 bases and 2 bases, there was a span of 12 bases. This CDR3 has 15 amino acids. The CDR3 DNA is TGTGCCAGCTCACCAACGCTCGCGAGACAAGAGACCCAGTACTTC. This gives the protein CASSPTLARQETQYF. Complete variable domain (other parts from reference TRBV18 and TRBJ2-5): NAGVMQNPRHLVRRRGQEARLRCSPMKGHSHVYWYRQLPEEGLKFMVYLQKENIIDESGMPKERFSAEFPKEGPSILRIQQVVRGDSAAYFCASSPTLARQETQYFGPGTRLLVL.

This clonotype showed up just a few times. The chain links TRBV7-2 to TRBJ2-3, with 11 nucleotides matching TRBD2. CDR1 SGHTA and CDR2 FQGNSA come from the germline V gene. Trimming removed 0 bases from V and 1 base from J; junction bases left unmatched: 6. This CDR3 has 18 residues. The CDR3 DNA reads TGTGCCAGCAGCTTAGCCCAAATAGCGGGGGGGCGCACAGATACGCAGTATTTT. Encoded protein: CASSLAQIAGGRTDTQYF.

The chain joins TRBV27 to TRBJ2-3; 10 bases are shared with TRBD2. CDR1 and CDR2 (germline): MNHEY, SMNVEV (reference sequence). This CDR3 has 18 residues. Germline trimming cut 0 bases from V and 2 bases from J; bases unmatched to any gene: 8. CDR3 in amino acids: CASSLSPLAGAATDTQYF. CDR3 DNA sequence: TGTGCCAGCAGTTTATCGCCTCTAGCGGGGGCCGCCACAGATACGCAGTATTTT.

This clonotype came up a few times. The V call is TRBV7-9, the J call TRBJ1-2, with D maybe TRBD1 (6 bases). Germline V gene sequence: CDR1 SEHNR, CDR2 FQNEAQ (reference sequence). The CDR3 runs to 15 residues. The V end lost 2 bases, the J end lost 5 bases, and 15 bases lay between the germline ends. This CDR3 reads CASSLKRQGHYGYTF. CDR3 nucleotide sequence: TGTGCCAGCAGCTTAAAGCGGCAGGGGCATTATGGCTACACCTTC.

This clonotype has just a few counts. The chain employs TRBV5-1 and TRBJ2-4; no reliable D call. Between the trimmed V and J ends, which lost 4 bases and 2 bases, there was a span of 13 bases. The germline CDR1 and CDR2 sequences are SGHRS and YFSETQ. CDR3 length equals 15 residues. The CDR3 DNA follows: TGCGCCAGCAGCGCCCACGAAGGGACCAAAAACATTCAGTACTTC. Protein sequence: CASSAHEGTKNIQYF.

V usage is TRBV5-1 and J usage is TRBJ1-1; unclear D gene. CDR3 length: 15 amino acids. Trimming stripped 5 bases from V and 5 bases from J, with 19 bases between. Germline V lookup: CDR1 SGHRS, CDR2 YFSETQ. CDR3 amino acids: CASSPVKAPGTEAFF. The CDR3 DNA is TGCGCCAGCAGTCCGGTCAAAGCCCCGGGGACTGAAGCTTTCTTT. Full variable domain (rest looked up from reference TRBV5-1 and TRBJ1-1): KAGVTQTPRYLIKTRGQQVTLSCSPISGHRSVSWYQQTPGQGLQFLFEYFSETQRNKGNFPGRFSGRQFSNSRSEMNVSTLELGDSALYLCASSPVKAPGTEAFFGQGTRLTVV.

The chain is built from TRBV7-2 and TRBJ2-5; TRBD1 aligns across 7 bases. The CDR3 extends over 15 amino acids. V was pared by 5 bases and J by 4 bases, with 10 bases of the junction left unmatched. Germline assignment: CDR1 SGHTA and CDR2 FQGNSA. The CDR3 loop reads CASSSQTGSRETQYF. Here the CDR3 DNA reads TGTGCCAGCAGCAGCCAGACAGGGAGCCGAGAGACCCAGTACTTC.

A few counts support this clonotype. This sequence joins TRBV10-3 and TRBJ1-1; tentatively, D is TRBD1 (5 bases). Germline values: CDR1 ENHRY, CDR2 SYGVKD. CDR3 size: 11 residues. V shed 8 bases and J shed 5 bases, with 9 bases lying between them. CDR3 region: CAICGGTEAFF. CDR3 bases: TGTGCCATCTGCGGGGGGACTGAAGCTTTCTTT.

The chain joins TRBV5-1 to TRBJ2-5; D is perhaps TRBD2 (7 bases). Per the germline V gene, CDR1 is SGHRS and CDR2 is YFSETQ. V was cut by 3 bases and J by 3 bases, with 15 bases left in between. The CDR3 sequence is 15 residues long. CDR3 in amino acids: CASSSGAGAKETQYF. The DNA of the CDR3 is TGCGCCAGCAGCTCCGGGGCGGGGGCCAAAGAGACCCAGTACTTC.

This chain links TRBV5-1 with TRBJ2-3; 7 positions agree with TRBD1. Trimming took 1 base from V and 6 from J; bases not matched to a gene: 8. The germline V gene has CDR1 SGHRS and CDR2 YFSETQ. The CDR3 length is 15 residues. The CDR3 DNA is TGCGCCAGCAGCTTGAACCGAGGGGGCGTCGATACGCAGTATTTT. It codes for CASSLNRGGVDTQYF. Full variable domain (rest looked up from reference TRBV5-1 and TRBJ2-3): KAGVTQTPRYLIKTRGQQVTLSCSPISGHRSVSWYQQTPGQGLQFLFEYFSETQRNKGNFPGRFSGRQFSNSRSEMNVSTLELGDSALYLCASSLNRGGVDTQYFGPGTRLTVL.

J is TRBJ2-7 and V is TRBV20-1; a possible D gene is TRBD1 (5 bases). Germline V gene lookup returns CDR1 DFQATT and CDR2 SNEGSKA (reference sequence). The V end lost 0 bases, the J end lost 5 bases, and 14 bases lay between the germline ends. The CDR3 consists of 14 residues. The CDR3 region is CSARDIGRVNEQYF. In DNA, the CDR3 is TGCAGTGCTAGAGATATTGGCAGGGTAAACGAGCAGTACTTC.

This chain links TRBV15 with TRBJ2-1, with 15 bases that match TRBD2. With V trimmed by 5 bases and J by 8 bases, 7 bases remained unmatched. Per the germline V gene, CDR1 is LNHNV and CDR2 is YYDKDF (reference sequence). The CDR3 contains 16 residues. The CDR3 DNA sequence: TGTGCCACCAGCCCCCGGACTAGCGGGGGGGCATATGAGCAGTTCTTC. This gives the protein CATSPRTSGGAYEQFF.

The rearrangement links TRBV27 to TRBJ2-7, with D tentatively TRBD1 or TRBD2 (6 bases each). V lost 0 bases and J lost 4, with 13 bases in between. The germline V gene has CDR1 MNHEY and CDR2 SMNVEV (reference sequence). There are 15 residues in the CDR3. Written as DNA, the CDR3 is TGTGCCAGCAGTTTATCCCTACAGGGAGGTTACGAGCAGTACTTC. This encodes CASSLSLQGGYEQYF.